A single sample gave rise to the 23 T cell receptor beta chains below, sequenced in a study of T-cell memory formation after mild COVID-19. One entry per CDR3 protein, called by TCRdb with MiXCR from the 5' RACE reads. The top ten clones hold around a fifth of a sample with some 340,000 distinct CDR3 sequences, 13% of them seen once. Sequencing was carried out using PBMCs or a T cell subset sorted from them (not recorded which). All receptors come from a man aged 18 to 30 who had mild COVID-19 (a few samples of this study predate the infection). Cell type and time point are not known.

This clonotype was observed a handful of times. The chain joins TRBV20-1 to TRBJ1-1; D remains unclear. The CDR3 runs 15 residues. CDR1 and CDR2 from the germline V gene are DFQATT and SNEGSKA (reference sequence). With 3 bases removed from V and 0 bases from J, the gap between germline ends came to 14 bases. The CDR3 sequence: CSARFGGSMNTEAFF. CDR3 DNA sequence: TGCAGTGCTAGGTTCGGCGGGAGTATGAACACTGAAGCTTTCTTT.

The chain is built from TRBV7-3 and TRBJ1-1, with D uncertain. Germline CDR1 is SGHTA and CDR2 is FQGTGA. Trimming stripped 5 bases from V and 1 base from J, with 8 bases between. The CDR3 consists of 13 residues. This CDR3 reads CASSLRQNTEAFF. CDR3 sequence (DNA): TGTGCCAGCAGCCTACGGCAGAACACTGAAGCTTTCTTT.

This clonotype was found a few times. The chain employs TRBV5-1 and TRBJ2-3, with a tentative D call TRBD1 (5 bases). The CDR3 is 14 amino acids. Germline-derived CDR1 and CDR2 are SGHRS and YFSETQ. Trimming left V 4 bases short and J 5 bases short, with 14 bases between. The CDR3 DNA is TGCGCCAGCAGCCCAGAAGGGGTGGAAGATACGCAGTATTTT. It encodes CASSPEGVEDTQYF.

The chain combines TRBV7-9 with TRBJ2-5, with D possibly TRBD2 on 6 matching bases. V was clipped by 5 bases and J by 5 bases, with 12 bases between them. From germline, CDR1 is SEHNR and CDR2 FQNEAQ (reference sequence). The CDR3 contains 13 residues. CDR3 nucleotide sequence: TGTGCCAGCAGCGGAGGGGTGATGGAGACCCAGTACTTC. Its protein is CASSGGVMETQYF.

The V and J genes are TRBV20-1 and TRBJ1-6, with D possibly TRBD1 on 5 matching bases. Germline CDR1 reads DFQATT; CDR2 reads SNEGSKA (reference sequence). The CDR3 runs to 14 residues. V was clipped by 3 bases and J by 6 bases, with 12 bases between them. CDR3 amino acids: CSASNQGVNSPLHF. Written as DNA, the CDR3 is TGCAGTGCTAGTAACCAGGGCGTTAATTCACCCCTCCACTTT.

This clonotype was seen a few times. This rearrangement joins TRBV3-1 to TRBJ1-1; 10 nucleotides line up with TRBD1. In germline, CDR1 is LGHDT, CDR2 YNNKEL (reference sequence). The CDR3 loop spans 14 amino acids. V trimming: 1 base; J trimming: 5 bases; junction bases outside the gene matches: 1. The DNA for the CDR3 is TGTGCCAGCAGCCAAGGGACAGGGGGGACTGAAGCTTTCTTT. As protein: CASSQGTGGTEAFF.

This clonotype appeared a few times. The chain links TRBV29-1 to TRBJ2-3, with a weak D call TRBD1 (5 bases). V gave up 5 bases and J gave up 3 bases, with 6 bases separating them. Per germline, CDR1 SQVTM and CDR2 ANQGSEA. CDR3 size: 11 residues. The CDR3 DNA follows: TGCAGCGTTTACAGGACAGATACGCAGTATTTT. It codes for CSVYRTDTQYF.

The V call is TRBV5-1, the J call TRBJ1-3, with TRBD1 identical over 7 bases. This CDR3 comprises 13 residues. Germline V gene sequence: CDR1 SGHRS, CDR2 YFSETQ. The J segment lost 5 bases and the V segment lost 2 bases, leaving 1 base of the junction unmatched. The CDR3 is CASSLGGRNTIYF. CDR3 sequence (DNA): TGCGCCAGCAGCTTAGGGGGCAGAAACACCATATATTTT.

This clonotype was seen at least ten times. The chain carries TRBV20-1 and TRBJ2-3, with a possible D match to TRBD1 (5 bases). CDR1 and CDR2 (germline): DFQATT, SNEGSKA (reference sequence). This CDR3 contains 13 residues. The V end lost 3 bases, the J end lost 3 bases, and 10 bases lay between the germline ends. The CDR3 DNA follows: TGCAGTGCTAGGGTCTCAGGGACAGATACGCAGTATTTT. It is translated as CSARVSGTDTQYF.

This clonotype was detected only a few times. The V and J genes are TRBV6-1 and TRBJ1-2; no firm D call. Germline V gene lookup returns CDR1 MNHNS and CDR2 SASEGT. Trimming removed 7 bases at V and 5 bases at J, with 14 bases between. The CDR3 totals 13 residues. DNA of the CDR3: TGTGCCAGCACCCTATCGCCTGATTATGGCTACACCTTC. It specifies CASTLSPDYGYTF.

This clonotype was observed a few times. The CDR3 nucleotides are TGCGCCAGCAGCTTCGGGGGCGGGCTCACTGAAGCTTTCTTT. It is translated as CASSFGGGLTEAFF. The V gene is TRBV5-1, the J gene TRBJ1-1; possibly TRBD1 for D (6 bases). This CDR3 spans 14 amino acids. V lost 2 bases, J lost 4 bases, and 12 bases lay in between. Germline assignment: CDR1 SGHRS and CDR2 YFSETQ.

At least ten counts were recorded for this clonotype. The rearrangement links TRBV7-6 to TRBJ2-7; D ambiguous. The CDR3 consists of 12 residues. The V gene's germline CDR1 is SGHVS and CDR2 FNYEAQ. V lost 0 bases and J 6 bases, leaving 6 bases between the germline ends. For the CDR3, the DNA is TGTGCCAGCAGCTTAGCAGGGTTCGAGCAGTACTTC. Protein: CASSLAGFEQYF.

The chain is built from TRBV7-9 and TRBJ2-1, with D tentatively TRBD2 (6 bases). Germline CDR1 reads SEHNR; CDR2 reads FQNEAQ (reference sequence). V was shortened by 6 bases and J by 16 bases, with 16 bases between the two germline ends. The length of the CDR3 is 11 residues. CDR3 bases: TGTGCCAGCAGGCGGGACGTGGTGGACTTCTTC. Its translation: CASRRDVVDFF. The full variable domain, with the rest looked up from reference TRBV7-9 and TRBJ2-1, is DTGVSQNPRHKITKRGQNVTFRCDPISEHNRLYWYRQTLGQGPEFLTYFQNEAQLEKSRLLSDRFSAERPKGSFSTLEIQRTEQGDSAMYLCASRRDVVDFFGPGTRLTVL.

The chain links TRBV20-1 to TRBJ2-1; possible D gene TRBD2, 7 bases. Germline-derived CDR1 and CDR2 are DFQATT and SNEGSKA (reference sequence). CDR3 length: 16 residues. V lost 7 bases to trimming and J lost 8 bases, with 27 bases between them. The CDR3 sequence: CSVRKDADGGPDEQFF. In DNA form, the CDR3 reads TGCAGTGTTCGGAAAGACGCCGACGGGGGGCCAGATGAGCAGTTCTTC.

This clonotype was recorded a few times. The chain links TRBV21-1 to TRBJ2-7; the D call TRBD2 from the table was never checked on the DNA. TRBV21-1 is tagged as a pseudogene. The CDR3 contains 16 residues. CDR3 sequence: CASSEAGTEDSYEQYF. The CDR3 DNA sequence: TGTGCCAGCAGCGAAGCCGGGACTGAAGACTCCTACGAGCAGTACTTC.

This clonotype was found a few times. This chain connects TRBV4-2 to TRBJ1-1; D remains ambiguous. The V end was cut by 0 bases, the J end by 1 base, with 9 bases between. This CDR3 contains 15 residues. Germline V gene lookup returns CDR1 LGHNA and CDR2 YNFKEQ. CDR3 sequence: CASSQESTGNTEAFF. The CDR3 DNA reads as TGTGCCAGCAGCCAAGAATCAACCGGGAACACTGAAGCTTTCTTT.

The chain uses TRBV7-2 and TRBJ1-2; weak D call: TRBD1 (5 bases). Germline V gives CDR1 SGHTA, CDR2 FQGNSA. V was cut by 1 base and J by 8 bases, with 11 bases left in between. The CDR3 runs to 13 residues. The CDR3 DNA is TGTGCCAGCAGCTTAGGAGGGGCAAGGGGCTACACCTTC. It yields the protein CASSLGGARGYTF.

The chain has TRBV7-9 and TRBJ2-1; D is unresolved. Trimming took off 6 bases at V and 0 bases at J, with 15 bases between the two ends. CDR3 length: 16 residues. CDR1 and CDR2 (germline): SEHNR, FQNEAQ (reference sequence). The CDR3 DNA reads TGTGCCAGCAGTTCACAGCTGCCAAGCTCCTACAATGAGCAGTTCTTC. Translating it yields CASSSQLPSSYNEQFF.

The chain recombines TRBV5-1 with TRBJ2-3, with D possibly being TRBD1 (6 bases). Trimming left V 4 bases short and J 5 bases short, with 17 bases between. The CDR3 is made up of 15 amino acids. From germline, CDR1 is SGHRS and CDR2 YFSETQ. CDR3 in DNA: TGCGCCAGCAGCAAAACAGGGAGCCTAGGAGATACGCAGTATTTT. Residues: CASSKTGSLGDTQYF.

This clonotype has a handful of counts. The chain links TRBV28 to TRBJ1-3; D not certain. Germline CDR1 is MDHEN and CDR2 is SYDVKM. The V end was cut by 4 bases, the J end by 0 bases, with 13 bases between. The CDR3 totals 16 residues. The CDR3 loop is CASSSNLGSSGNTIYF. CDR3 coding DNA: TGTGCCAGCAGTTCAAATTTGGGGAGCTCTGGAAACACCATATATTTT.

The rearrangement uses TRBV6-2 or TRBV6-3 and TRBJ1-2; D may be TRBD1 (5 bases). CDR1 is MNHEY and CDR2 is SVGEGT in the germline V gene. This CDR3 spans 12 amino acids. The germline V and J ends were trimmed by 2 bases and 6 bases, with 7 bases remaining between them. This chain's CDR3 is CASSYGQDGYTF. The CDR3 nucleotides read TGTGCCAGCAGTTACGGACAAGATGGCTACACCTTC.

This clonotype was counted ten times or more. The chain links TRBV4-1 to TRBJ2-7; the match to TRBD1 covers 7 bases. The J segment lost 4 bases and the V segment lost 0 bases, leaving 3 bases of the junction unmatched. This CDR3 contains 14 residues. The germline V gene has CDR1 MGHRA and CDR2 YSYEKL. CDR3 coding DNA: TGCGCCAGCAGCCAAGATCCAGGGGGTTACGAGCAGTACTTC. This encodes CASSQDPGGYEQYF.

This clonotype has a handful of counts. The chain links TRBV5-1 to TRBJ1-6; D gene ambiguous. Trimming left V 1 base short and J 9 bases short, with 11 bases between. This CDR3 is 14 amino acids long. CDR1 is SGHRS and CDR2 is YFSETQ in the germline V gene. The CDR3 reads CASSLNGHGSPLHF. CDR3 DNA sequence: TGCGCCAGCAGCTTGAACGGGCACGGTTCACCCCTCCACTTT.